Reported below is one T cell receptor beta chain. This sample stems from a study of blood T cell repertoires in COVID-19. For the study at large: Nucleic acid was either cDNA or gDNA, and it came from T cells, B-cell-depleted T cells, or PBMCs.

Clones were read by immunoSEQ multiplex PCR, and TCRdb kept only the in-frame ones, dropping some. The data contain more than 200,000 clones, about nine tenths of them singletons. Germline loops: CDR1 SGHAT, CDR2 FQNNGV. With V trimmed by 2 bases and J by 1 base, 7 bases remained unmatched. This CDR3 has 16 residues. The chain couples TRBV11-2 to TRBJ2-7; 8 positions agree with TRBD1. The sequence came from a man aged 65 to 79 with acute or convalescent COVID-19. The sequenced sample was peripheral blood. Written as DNA, the CDR3 is TGTGCCAGCAGCTTAATGTCAGGGGGCCCATCCTACGAGCAGTACTTC. Translating gives CASSLMSGGPSYEQYF.